A single sample is the source of the 27 T cell receptor beta chains below, sequenced in a study of T cell responses to AZD1222 COVID-19 vaccine. Data came from immunoSEQ multiplex PCR; TCRdb stores just in-frame clones and leaves some out. There are under 150,000 clones in the sample; 90% occur only once, and 1.5% to 2% lies in the top ten. The source material was peripheral blood, sampled 28 days after the second AZD1222 dose. Receptors originate from an adult who received the AZD1222 COVID-19 vaccine.

The chain uses TRBV7-9 and TRBJ1-1; D ambiguous. The germline V gene has CDR1 SEHNR and CDR2 FQNEAQ (reference sequence). V lost 5 bases to trimming and J lost 0 bases, with 7 bases between them. The CDR3 is 13 amino acids. CDR3 in amino acids: CASSGTVNTEAFF. CDR3 sequence (DNA): TGTGCCAGCAGCGGCACAGTGAACACTGAAGCTTTCTTT.

The chain combines TRBV18 with TRBJ1-1, with 9 bases matching TRBD1. The CDR3 contains 16 residues. Germline V gives CDR1 KGHSH, CDR2 LQKENI. The V and J ends lost 3 bases and 5 bases, in that order; junction bases with no gene match: 10. The CDR3 DNA reads as TGTGCCAGCTCACCCAGGGCTGGGACAGGGTGGACTGAAGCTTTCTTT. Encoded protein: CASSPRAGTGWTEAFF.

In this sample, this clone turned up once. V and J are TRBV6-5 and TRBJ2-7; perhaps TRBD1 as D (6 bases). Trimming removed 6 bases at V and 2 bases at J, with 11 bases between. The germline gives CDR1 MNHEY, CDR2 SVGAGI. This CDR3 has 13 amino acids. DNA of the CDR3: TGTGCCAGCAGCCGGCACAGGGCCTACGAGCAGTACTTC. It specifies CASSRHRAYEQYF.

The rearrangement joins TRBV6-2 or TRBV6-3 to TRBJ2-7; D assignment may be TRBD1 or TRBD2 (5 bases each). V was clipped by 6 bases and J by 5 bases, with 14 bases between them. This CDR3 comprises 13 residues. Per the germline V gene, CDR1 is MNHEY and CDR2 is SVGEGT. The CDR3 coding sequence is TGTGCCAGCAGCCTGGGGGTGATCCACGAGCAGTACTTC. Protein product: CASSLGVIHEQYF.

A word on this clone: Additional DNA sequences in this sample encode the identical CDR3. This rearrangement joins TRBV7-9 to TRBJ2-3, with D unclear. V was trimmed by 3 bases and J by 1 base, leaving 2 bases between them. The CDR3 runs 12 residues. CDR1 and CDR2 from the germline V gene are SEHNR and FQNEAQ (reference sequence). Here the CDR3 reads CASSLGTDTQYF. CDR3 nucleotide sequence: TGTGCCAGCAGCTTGGGCACAGATACGCAGTATTTT.

The V call is TRBV18, the J call TRBJ2-2; D may be TRBD1 or TRBD2 (5 bases each). V was clipped by 3 bases and J by 1 base, with 12 bases between them. The CDR3 extends over 16 amino acids. From germline, CDR1 is KGHSH and CDR2 LQKENI. The CDR3 DNA follows: TGTGCCAGCTCACCCTGGACGGGGCGGAACACCGGGGAGCTGTTTTTT. Its protein is CASSPWTGRNTGELFF.

The rearrangement uses TRBV18 and TRBJ2-7, with 7 bases identical to TRBD2. This CDR3 spans 13 amino acids. The germline CDR1 and CDR2 sequences are KGHSH and LQKENI. V trimming: 5 bases; J trimming: 4 bases; junction bases outside the gene matches: 5. CDR3 sequence reads: CASSAGVSYEQYF. The CDR3 DNA sequence: TGTGCCAGCTCAGCGGGGGTCTCTTACGAGCAGTACTTC.

The CDR3 DNA follows: TGTGCCAGCAGCTTTGAGAATACCTATGGCTACACCTTC. The encoded protein is CASSFENTYGYTF. The gene calls are TRBV12-3 or TRBV12-4 and TRBJ1-2; D remains ambiguous. The V end was cut by 6 bases, the J end by 4 bases, with 12 bases between. This CDR3 is built from 13 residues.

The V and J genes are TRBV18 and TRBJ1-1; maybe TRBD1 (5 bases). Germline V gene lookup returns CDR1 KGHSH and CDR2 LQKENI. The CDR3 sequence is 15 residues long. V was trimmed by 6 bases and J by 2 bases, leaving 16 bases between them. CDR3 residues: CASSPGGVDNTEAFF. The CDR3 DNA is TGTGCCAGCTCCCCGGGGGGGGTGGATAACACTGAAGCTTTCTTT.

This chain connects TRBV27 to TRBJ2-7; D remains ambiguous. Trimming shortened V by 5 bases and J by 2 bases, and 13 bases separated the two germline ends. Germline V gene sequence: CDR1 MNHEY, CDR2 SMNVEV (reference sequence). CDR3 length equals 14 residues. The CDR3 region has the DNA TGTGCCAGCAGTGCGGAACACGTTGCCTACGAGCAGTACTTC. Its translation is CASSAEHVAYEQYF.

The CDR3 DNA sequence: TGTGCCAGCAGTGACGGATCGCCTGGAAACACCATATATTTT. Translated: CASSDGSPGNTIYF. The chain is built from TRBV2 and TRBJ1-3, with no clear D. V dropped 3 bases and J dropped 2 bases, with 8 bases sitting between them. Germline V gene data show CDR1 as SNHLY and CDR2 as FYNNEI. This CDR3 is built from 14 residues.

The J gene is TRBJ2-1, the V gene TRBV5-1; 8 bases fit TRBD2. The V gene's germline CDR1 is SGHRS and CDR2 YFSETQ. The J segment lost 5 bases and the V segment lost 6 bases, leaving 13 bases of the junction unmatched. The CDR3 has 16 amino acids. For the CDR3, the DNA is TGCGCCAGCACCCTGACGGCGGGAGGAGGGAACAATGAGCAGTTCTTC. As protein: CASTLTAGGGNNEQFF.

The rearrangement uses TRBV4-2 and TRBJ2-1; 11 bases line up with TRBD2. The CDR3 is 16 amino acids. Germline CDR1 reads LGHNA; CDR2 reads YNFKEQ. V was clipped by 0 bases and J by 3 bases; unmatched bases: 1. In DNA form, the CDR3 reads TGTGCCAGCAGCCAAGAACTAGCGGGAGTCTACAATGAGCAGTTCTTC. Amino acid sequence: CASSQELAGVYNEQFF.

V and J are TRBV5-6 and TRBJ1-1; unclear D gene. The V gene's germline CDR1 is SGHDT and CDR2 YYEEEE. V was trimmed by 4 bases and J by 7 bases, leaving 8 bases between them. This CDR3 contains 11 residues. This chain's CDR3 is CASSVGVEAFF. The CDR3 DNA follows: TGTGCCAGCAGCGTCGGAGTTGAAGCTTTCTTT.

The gene calls are TRBV10-1 and TRBJ2-7; TRBD1 matches at 8 bases. This CDR3 is built from 13 residues. Germline-derived CDR1 and CDR2 are WNHNN and SYGVQD (reference sequence). V lost 3 bases, J lost 3 bases, and 1 base stayed unmatched. Here the CDR3 DNA reads TGCGCCAGCAGTGATGGACAGGGCTACGAGCAGTACTTC. Its translation: CASSDGQGYEQYF.

J is TRBJ2-1 and V is TRBV7-3; maybe TRBD1 (5 bases). This CDR3 comprises 13 residues. Per germline, CDR1 SGHTA and CDR2 FQGTGA. Trimming stripped 5 bases from V and 5 bases from J, with 10 bases between. The CDR3 region is CASSPDTNNEQFF. As DNA, the CDR3 is TGTGCCAGCAGCCCGGACACTAACAATGAGCAGTTCTTC.

This clone was seen once. The chain is built from TRBV9 and TRBJ1-5; D ambiguous. The V gene lost 0 bases and the J gene lost 3 bases, with 10 bases spanning the gap. The CDR3 is made up of 15 amino acids. The germline V gene has CDR1 SGDLS and CDR2 YYNGEE. CDR3 amino acids: CASSVEAVPNQPQHF. The CDR3 bases are TGTGCCAGCAGCGTAGAGGCAGTTCCCAATCAGCCCCAGCATTTT.

The count of this clone is one. The chain couples TRBV4-1 to TRBJ2-3, with 14 positions matching TRBD2. CDR3 length: 16 amino acids. J was trimmed by 2 bases and V by 3 bases; bases with no gene match: 1. Germline V gives CDR1 MGHRA, CDR2 YSYEKL. CDR3: CASSQGLAGVTDTQYF. CDR3 nucleotide sequence: TGCGCCAGCAGCCAGGGACTAGCGGGAGTCACAGATACGCAGTATTTT.

The chain employs TRBV25-1 and TRBJ1-4; D is uncertain. The V end lost 3 bases, the J end lost 10 bases, and 15 bases lay between the germline ends. Germline CDR1 is MGHDK and CDR2 is SYGVNS. This CDR3 region has 14 residues. CDR3 sequence reads: CASSDFREGGKLFF. The DNA of the CDR3 is TGTGCCAGCAGTGATTTTAGGGAAGGCGGAAAACTGTTTTTT. Full variable domain (remainder filled in from reference TRBV25-1 and TRBJ1-4): EADIYQTPRYLVIGTGKKITLECSQTMGHDKMYWYQQDPGMELHLIHYSYGVNSTEKGDLSSESTVSRIRTEHFPLTLESARPSHTSQYLCASSDFREGGKLFFGSGTQLSVL.

The chain joins TRBV7-2 to TRBJ2-7, with D perhaps matching TRBD1 (7 bases). Per germline, CDR1 SGHTA and CDR2 FQGNSA. The CDR3 has 16 amino acids. The V and J ends lost 3 bases and 4 bases respectively, with 19 bases between them. CDR3 nucleotides: TGTGCCAGCAGCTTCCAAAATCTCGCAGGGGGGTACGAGCAGTACTTC. This gives the protein CASSFQNLAGGYEQYF. The full variable domain, completed using reference TRBV7-2 and TRBJ2-7, is GAGVSQSPSNKVTEKGKDVELRCDPISGHTALYWYRQSLGQGLEFLIYFQGNSAPDKSGLPSDRFSAERTGGSVSTLTIQRTQQEDSAVYLCASSFQNLAGGYEQYFGPGTRLTVT.

J is TRBJ1-5 and V is TRBV24-1; D perhaps matches TRBD1 (6 bases). Germline CDR1 KGHDR, CDR2 SFDVKD. There are 16 residues in the CDR3. Trimming pared 2 bases from V and 0 bases from J, leaving 10 bases between. The DNA of the CDR3 is TGTGCCACCAGTGATTCGGGGGCCCATAGCAATCAGCCCCAGCATTTT. Protein: CATSDSGAHSNQPQHF.

This chain joins TRBV6-2 or TRBV6-3 and TRBJ2-7; TRBD2 matches 11 bases. Germline CDR1 reads MNHEY; CDR2 reads SVGEGT. The length of the CDR3 is 13 residues. Trimming removed 6 bases from V and 7 bases from J; junction bases left unmatched: 5. CDR3 amino acids: CASSLAGGLEQYF. In DNA form, the CDR3 reads TGTGCCAGCAGCCTAGCGGGAGGCTTGGAGCAGTACTTC.

The rearrangement uses TRBV10-3 and TRBJ2-5, with TRBD2 matching over 10 bases. V was clipped by 6 bases and J by 3 bases; unmatched bases: 13. The length of the CDR3 is 17 residues. CDR1 and CDR2 from the germline V gene are ENHRY and SYGVKD. The CDR3 loop reads CAISATQTSGMKETQYF. CDR3 nucleotide sequence: TGTGCCATCAGCGCCACGCAAACTAGCGGGATGAAAGAGACCCAGTACTTC.

The chain employs TRBV24-1 and TRBJ2-2; perhaps TRBD1 as D (5 bases). The germline V gene encodes CDR1 KGHDR and CDR2 SFDVKD. V shed 2 bases and J shed 3 bases, with 9 bases lying between them. There are 15 residues in the CDR3. The CDR3 is CATSDSPRDTGELFF. The CDR3 DNA is TGTGCCACCAGTGATTCCCCCAGGGACACCGGGGAGCTGTTTTTT.

The chain carries TRBV29-1 and TRBJ2-7; D call uncertain. Trimming pared 7 bases from V and 3 bases from J, leaving 10 bases between. The CDR3 is made up of 11 amino acids. Germline CDR1 reads SQVTM; CDR2 reads ANQGSEA. The CDR3 protein is CSARLHYEQYV. The DNA for the CDR3 is TGCAGCGCCCGATTACACTACGAGCAGTACGTC.

CDR3 nucleotides: TGTGCCAGCAGCTTTCAGGGGGCCGGAGATACGCAGTATTTT. It yields the protein CASSFQGAGDTQYF. The chain uses TRBV7-3 and TRBJ2-3; 8 positions match TRBD1. In germline, CDR1 is SGHTA, CDR2 FQGTGA. The CDR3 length is 14 residues. Unmatched junction bases numbered 4, after V lost 3 bases and J lost 5 bases.

The table lists this clone with a count of one. Here the CDR3 DNA reads TGTGCCAGCAGTTTAGTTGGGGACTATGGCTACACCTTC. As protein: CASSLVGDYGYTF. The chain carries TRBV12-3 or TRBV12-4 and TRBJ1-2; D gene ambiguous. With 1 base removed from V and 3 bases from J, the gap between germline ends came to 6 bases. The CDR3 runs 13 residues.